These 20 T cell receptor beta chains were sequenced from one sample in a study of shared clonotypes between healthy human individuals. TCRdb's copy holds only in-frame clones and misses some; the assay was immunoSEQ multiplex PCR. The table records a few million clones, approximately 95% of them present only once. The specimen was naive CD4+ T cells from PBMCs. Subset denoted: CD45RA+ positively selected. The receptors shown here come from a man between 18 and 35 years old in good health. Some clones in this sample may be carry-over from other donors' samples.

The genes are TRBV25-1 and TRBJ2-7, with 10 bases matching TRBD2. Losses at the gene ends were 7 bases for V and 3 bases for J; bases not matched to a gene: 9. This CDR3 contains 15 residues. The germline gives CDR1 MGHDK, CDR2 SYGVNS. The CDR3 nucleotides are TGTGCCAGCACCGATGCCGGGACTAGCGTCTACGAGCAGTACTTC. This translates into CASTDAGTSVYEQYF.

This clone has just one count. Other DNA sequences in the same sample also yield this CDR3. This chain connects TRBV9 to TRBJ1-5; the match to TRBD1 covers 7 bases. The CDR3 consists of 16 residues. Unmatched junction bases numbered 13, after V lost 4 bases and J lost 6 bases. Germline CDR1 reads SGDLS; CDR2 reads YYNGEE. CDR3 bases: TGTGCCAGCAGCCCTAGAGGGGACAGAGGCCTTCAGCCCCAGCATTTT. Translated, it gives CASSPRGDRGLQPQHF.

The chain recombines TRBV5-4 with TRBJ1-1; no definite D call. The length of the CDR3 is 14 residues. Per germline, CDR1 SGHNT and CDR2 YYREEE (reference sequence). Trimming shortened V by 7 bases and J by 0 bases, and 13 bases separated the two germline ends. The CDR3 region is CASRGEAMNTEAFF. The CDR3 region has the DNA TGTGCCAGCCGTGGGGAGGCTATGAACACTGAAGCTTTCTTT.

This clone was seen a single time. The chain carries TRBV11-1 and TRBJ2-7; possibly TRBD1 or TRBD2 for D (6 bases each). Germline CDR1 SGHAT, CDR2 FQDESV (reference sequence). Trimming removed 4 bases at V and 7 bases at J, with 20 bases between. The CDR3 is 15 amino acids. In DNA form, the CDR3 reads TGTGCCAGCAGCTCTATCGAACGGGGGCCGATGGAGCAGTACTTC. The encoded protein is CASSSIERGPMEQYF.

The chain combines TRBV10-3 with TRBJ2-7, with D possibly being TRBD1 (6 bases). Per germline, CDR1 ENHRY and CDR2 SYGVKD. This CDR3 comprises 15 residues. Trimming removed 2 bases at V and 2 bases at J, with 13 bases between. The CDR3 here is CAISEPDRSPYEQYF. In DNA form, the CDR3 reads TGTGCCATCAGTGAGCCCGACAGGAGTCCCTACGAGCAGTACTTC.

As regards this clone: This specimen includes other DNA sequences encoding the same CDR3. The V call is TRBV5-1, the J call TRBJ2-3, with 13 bases matching TRBD2. The CDR3 runs 17 residues. V was pared by 4 bases and J by 0 bases, with 5 bases of the junction left unmatched. Germline-derived CDR1 and CDR2 are SGHRS and YFSETQ. The CDR3 protein is CASSLGLAGPSTDTQYF. In DNA form, the CDR3 reads TGCGCCAGCAGCCTGGGACTAGCGGGACCCAGCACAGATACGCAGTATTTT.

The rearrangement links TRBV7-9 to TRBJ2-5; perhaps TRBD2 as D (6 bases). The CDR3 spans 14 residues. CDR1 and CDR2 (germline): SEHNR, FQNEAQ (reference sequence). Trimming left V 5 bases short and J 3 bases short, with 13 bases between. CDR3 DNA sequence: TGTGCCAGCAGCCACACCGGGAGAGAAGAGACCCAGTACTTC. Amino acids: CASSHTGREETQYF.

V gene TRBV18 combines with J gene TRBJ2-7, with 13 bases that match TRBD2. V shed 6 bases, J shed 0 bases, and the junction held 8 bases outside the gene matches. This CDR3 comprises 17 residues. Germline loops: CDR1 KGHSH, CDR2 LQKENI. The CDR3 DNA follows: TGTGCCAGCTCCCGCAGGACTAGCGGGGGCAGCTCCTACGAGCAGTACTTC. Translated: CASSRRTSGGSSYEQYF.

CDR3 DNA sequence: TGTGCCAGCAGCAGCTTAGCGGGAGTTCACACAGATACGCAGTATTTT. Its protein is CASSSLAGVHTDTQYF. The rearrangement uses TRBV7-3 and TRBJ2-3; 9 positions match TRBD2. V dropped 5 bases and J dropped 2; count of bases not matched to a gene: 8. Per the germline V gene, CDR1 is SGHTA and CDR2 is FQGTGA. The CDR3 is 16 amino acids.

The chain couples TRBV18 to TRBJ1-5; D is possibly TRBD1 (5 bases). Germline CDR1 is KGHSH and CDR2 is LQKENI. V was clipped by 3 bases and J by 9 bases, with 12 bases between them. The CDR3 extends over 13 amino acids. The CDR3, as DNA: TGTGCCAGCTCACCGGGGGATTCACTGCCCCAGCATTTT. It codes for CASSPGDSLPQHF.

V is TRBV18 and J is TRBJ2-3; D possibly corresponds to TRBD1 (5 bases). Germline V CDR1 and CDR2: KGHSH, LQKENI. Trimming cost V 2 bases and J 6 bases, with 18 bases left between them. The CDR3 is made up of 16 amino acids. CDR3 nucleotide sequence: TGTGCCAGCTCACCAATCAGGGTTGGTCTCCAGGATACGCAGTATTTT. Translation gives CASSPIRVGLQDTQYF.

The chain recombines TRBV5-6 with TRBJ2-3, with 12 positions matching TRBD2. This CDR3 has 16 residues. V gave up 4 bases and J gave up 3 bases; unmatched junction bases: 6. Germline V CDR1 and CDR2: SGHDT, YYEEEE. The CDR3 spells CASSQTSGSGTDTQYF. In DNA form, the CDR3 reads TGTGCCAGCAGCCAGACTAGCGGGAGTGGGACAGATACGCAGTATTTT.

V usage is TRBV29-1 and J usage is TRBJ2-3; TRBD2 aligns across 9 bases. In germline, CDR1 is SQVTM, CDR2 ANQGSEA. CDR3 length equals 14 residues. The J segment lost 5 bases and the V segment lost 7 bases, leaving 10 bases of the junction unmatched. The CDR3 DNA is TGCAGCGGGGTAGCGGGAGTGGCCGTAGATACGCAGTATTTT. Translated: CSGVAGVAVDTQYF.

This chain uses TRBV7-2 with TRBJ2-3; perhaps TRBD2 as D (6 bases). Deletions cut 0 bases from V and 8 bases from J, with 9 bases between. The germline V gene encodes CDR1 SGHTA and CDR2 FQGNSA. This CDR3 is 13 amino acids long. The DNA of the CDR3 is TGTGCCAGCAGCTTAGCTCACGGGGGTACGCAGTATTTT. Translated, it gives CASSLAHGGTQYF.

The J gene is TRBJ2-1, the V gene TRBV6-6; 7 bases match TRBD1. V lost 7 bases, J lost 10 bases, and 7 bases stayed unmatched. The V gene's germline CDR1 is MNHNY and CDR2 SVGAGI (reference sequence). The CDR3 contains 12 residues. DNA for the CDR3: TGTGCCAGCAAAGACAGGGCCCAAGAGCAGTTCTTC. The encoded protein is CASKDRAQEQFF.

The rearrangement uses TRBV15 and TRBJ2-4; the match to TRBD2 covers 7 bases. The CDR3 contains 15 residues. V lost 1 base to trimming and J lost 12 bases; unmatched junction nucleotides: 12. Germline lookup yields CDR1 LNHNV and CDR2 YYDKDF (reference sequence). CDR3: CATSRVLAAARGQYF. CDR3 bases: TGTGCCACCAGCAGAGTGCTAGCGGCAGCGAGGGGTCAGTACTTC.

This chain uses TRBV9 with TRBJ2-5; 11 bases match TRBD2. This CDR3 region has 17 residues. The V gene's germline CDR1 is SGDLS and CDR2 YYNGEE. After removal of 0 bases from V and 4 bases from J, the junction contained 8 bases not matched to a gene. CDR3 region: CASSVGRLAGLPETQYF. In DNA, the CDR3 is TGTGCCAGCAGCGTAGGGAGACTAGCGGGACTACCAGAGACCCAGTACTTC.

The V call is TRBV19, the J call TRBJ2-3, with unresolved D. The CDR3 runs 14 residues. The V end was cut by 4 bases, the J end by 2 bases, with 10 bases between. Germline assignment: CDR1 LNHDA and CDR2 SQIVND (reference sequence). The CDR3 coding sequence is TGTGCCAGTAGTAAGGGTCAGTACACAGATACGCAGTATTTT. Translation: CASSKGQYTDTQYF.

The chain has TRBV4-3 and TRBJ2-7; D is possibly TRBD1 or TRBD2 (5 bases each). Germline-derived CDR1 and CDR2 are LGHNA and YSLEER. The CDR3 covers 15 residues. V lost 4 bases to trimming and J lost 4 bases, with 17 bases between them. CDR3 loop: CASSLGTPFFYEQYF. CDR3 DNA sequence: TGCGCCAGCAGCCTTGGGACCCCTTTTTTTTACGAGCAGTACTTC.

This chain connects TRBV27 to TRBJ2-7; TRBD2 matches at 14 bases. Germline lookup yields CDR1 MNHEY and CDR2 SMNVEV (reference sequence). Trimming took 6 bases from V and 4 from J; bases not matched to a gene: 8. There are 16 residues in the CDR3. CDR3 protein: CASSLGTSGSIYEQYF. The CDR3 bases are TGTGCCAGCAGCCTCGGGACTAGCGGGAGTATTTACGAGCAGTACTTC.